The sequence of this TCR beta chain was determined in a study of CD8+ T cells in alopecia areata. Study background: Tofacitinib was taken orally by treated patients, and the dose was 5 to 10 mg twice daily.

After isolation, RNA underwent reverse transcription to generate cDNA as the sequencing template. Profiled with immunoSEQ multiplex PCR; TCRdb holds only in-frame clones, not every one. Of about 250,000 clones detected, 60% appear once; the ten largest clones hold 0.9% to 0.95%. Points from the study as a whole: Scalp and blood retained many expanded lesional clones during tofacitinib.

The treatment: oral pan-JAK inhibitor, 5-10 mg twice daily. PBMCs were stained for CD3, CD4 and CD8, and CD4+ and CD8+ T cells were sorted. To note about this clone: The antigen remains undetermined.

CDR1 LNHDA and CDR2 SQIVND come from the germline V gene (reference sequence). This CDR3 comprises 12 residues. The V end was cut by 3 bases, the J end by 7 bases, with 9 bases between. The TCR sequence derives from a human donor with alopecia areata. V is TRBV19 and J is TRBJ1-2; maybe TRBD1 (5 bases). The sequenced sample was CD4+ T cells sorted from blood, obtained between weeks 51 and 52, from a patient treated with tofacitinib. The CDR3 here is CASSMGDSGYTF. CDR3 in DNA: TGTGCCAGTAGTATGGGCGACAGTGGCTACACCTTC.